One sample yielded the 24 T cell receptor beta chains listed below, sequenced in a study of cytomegalovirus exposure and HLA in healthy donors. Both 60 Vbeta primers and 13 Jbeta primers went into the PCR. Clones were read by immunoSEQ multiplex PCR, and TCRdb kept only the in-frame ones, dropping some. The table records over 200,000 clones, 82% of them present only once. Sequencing was done on a sample of PBMCs. These receptors all come from a man aged 35 to 55 in good health and CMV-seropositive.

The chain couples TRBV7-9 to TRBJ1-2; 11 bases are shared with TRBD1. V gave up 5 bases and J gave up 3 bases; unmatched junction bases: 5. Germline CDR1 SEHNR, CDR2 FQNEAQ (reference sequence). The CDR3 is made up of 15 amino acids. The CDR3 loop is CASSRGTGGDYGYTF. The CDR3, as DNA: TGTGCCAGCAGCCGGGGGACAGGGGGGGACTATGGCTACACCTTC. Full variable domain (outside the CDR3, taken from reference TRBV7-9 and TRBJ1-2): DTGVSQNPRHKITKRGQNVTFRCDPISEHNRLYWYRQTLGQGPEFLTYFQNEAQLEKSRLLSDRFSAERPKGSFSTLEIQRTEQGDSAMYLCASSRGTGGDYGYTFGSGTRLTVV.

The V and J genes are TRBV2 and TRBJ1-1; D may be TRBD1 (5 bases). The CDR3 totals 12 residues. V dropped 9 bases and J dropped 5 bases, with 13 bases sitting between them. The V gene's germline CDR1 is SNHLY and CDR2 FYNNEI. The chain's CDR3 is CASNIGGTEAFF. The CDR3 region has the DNA TGTGCCAGTAACATCGGGGGTACTGAAGCTTTCTTT. The full variable domain, completed using reference TRBV2 and TRBJ1-1, is EPEVTQTPSHQVTQMGQEVILRCVPISNHLYFYWYRQILGQKVEFLVSFYNNEISEKSEIFDDQFSVERPDGSNFTLKIRSTKLEDSAMYFCASNIGGTEAFFGQGTRLTVV.

CDR3 bases: TGTGCCAGTAGCTCCCAGGGAAGGGGTCCGAACACTGAAGCTTTCTTT. Translating gives CASSSQGRGPNTEAFF. This rearrangement joins TRBV19 to TRBJ1-1, with D maybe TRBD1 (5 bases). Germline CDR1 is LNHDA and CDR2 is SQIVND (reference sequence). CDR3 size: 16 residues. Deletions cut 6 bases from V and 1 base from J, with 18 bases between.

The chain has TRBV4-2 and TRBJ1-5; D uncertain. Between the trimmed V and J ends, which lost 1 base and 5 bases, there was a span of 9 bases. Germline CDR1 reads LGHNA; CDR2 reads YNFKEQ. The CDR3 length is 14 residues. CDR3 nucleotide sequence: TGTGCCAGCAGCCAAGGATCGGGTGATCAGCCCCAGCATTTT. Encoded protein: CASSQGSGDQPQHF.

The chain employs TRBV18 and TRBJ2-7, with 11 positions matching TRBD2. With 6 bases clipped from V and 3 bases from J, the junction kept 4 bases outside the gene matches. Germline assignment: CDR1 KGHSH and CDR2 LQKENI. The CDR3 extends over 14 amino acids. As DNA, the CDR3 is TGTGCCAGCTCCGAGGGACTAGCGGTCTACGAGCAGTACGTC. The encoded protein is CASSEGLAVYEQYV.

This chain links TRBV6-5 with TRBJ1-1; 7 bases match TRBD1. This CDR3 is 14 amino acids long. Germline values: CDR1 MNHEY, CDR2 SVGAGI. Unmatched junction bases numbered 4, after V lost 5 bases and J lost 1 base. This CDR3 is CASSRGTANTEAFF. The CDR3 DNA follows: TGTGCCAGCAGTAGGGGGACAGCGAACACTGAAGCTTTCTTT.

The rearrangement joins TRBV15 to TRBJ2-7, with TRBD1 matching over 7 bases. Germline V gives CDR1 LNHNV, CDR2 YYDKDF (reference sequence). CDR3 size: 14 residues. The V segment lost 2 bases and the J segment 3 bases; nucleotides outside the gene matches: 4. The CDR3 DNA sequence: TGTGCCACCAGCAGAAAACGGGACAGCTACGAGCAGTACTTC. This codes for CATSRKRDSYEQYF. Looking up the rest from reference TRBV15 and TRBJ2-7 gives the full variable domain: DAMVIQNPRYQVTQFGKPVTLSCSQTLNHNVMYWYQQKSSQAPKLLFHYYDKDFNNEADTPDNFQSRRPNTSFCFLDIRSPGLGDTAMYLCATSRKRDSYEQYFGPGTRLTVT.

The genes are TRBV5-5 and TRBJ1-4; TRBD1 is a possible D gene (5 bases). The CDR3 length is 15 residues. V dropped 4 bases and J dropped 0 bases, with 10 bases sitting between them. Germline CDR1 SGHKS, CDR2 YYEKEE (reference sequence). The CDR3 sequence: CASSLTGPTNEKLFF. The DNA of the CDR3 is TGTGCCAGCAGCCTTACAGGACCAACTAATGAAAAACTGTTTTTT.

This clone showed up just once. V gene TRBV2 combines with J gene TRBJ2-1; D perhaps matches TRBD2 (6 bases). Germline lookup yields CDR1 SNHLY and CDR2 FYNNEI. Trimming removed 11 bases from V and 6 bases from J, with 14 bases in between. This CDR3 is built from 12 residues. CDR3 sequence (DNA): TGTGCCGCGGGGCCGACTCGCAATGAGCAGTTCTTC. This codes for CAAGPTRNEQFF.

The chain recombines TRBV19 with TRBJ1-2, with TRBD1 matching 9 bases. CDR1 and CDR2 (germline): LNHDA, SQIVND (reference sequence). This CDR3 region has 13 residues. Unmatched junction bases numbered 2, after V lost 5 bases and J lost 4 bases. The CDR3 region has the DNA TGTGCCAGTAGTGCGGACAGGGGCTATGGCTACACCTTC. Its translation is CASSADRGYGYTF. The entire variable domain, with the rest obtained from reference TRBV19 and TRBJ1-2, is as follows: DGGITQSPKYLFRKEGQNVTLSCEQNLNHDAMYWYRQDPGQGLRLIYYSQIVNDFQKGDIAEGYSVSREKKESFPLTVTSAQKNPTAFYLCASSADRGYGYTFGSGTRLTVV.

V is TRBV2 and J is TRBJ2-1; D gene uncertain. The CDR3 is 11 amino acids. Germline V gene lookup returns CDR1 SNHLY and CDR2 FYNNEI. V was pared by 3 bases and J by 9 bases, with 6 bases between. CDR3 region: CASSEETEQFF. CDR3 bases: TGTGCCAGCAGTGAGGAGACTGAGCAGTTCTTC.

The CDR3 DNA follows: TGTGCCAGCACCCCCCTGGGGGGGGCGTATGGCTACACCTTC. Its translation: CASTPLGGAYGYTF. The rearrangement uses TRBV6-1 and TRBJ1-2; D might be TRBD1 (6 bases). The CDR3 has 14 residues. V gave up 7 bases and J gave up 5 bases, with 17 bases separating them. Germline values: CDR1 MNHNS, CDR2 SASEGT.

The chain joins TRBV28 to TRBJ2-7; tentatively, D is TRBD2 (6 bases). Trimming took off 5 bases at V and 4 bases at J, with 18 bases between the two ends. The CDR3 is made up of 15 amino acids. Germline CDR1 is MDHEN and CDR2 is SYDVKM. CDR3 protein: CASSTPGGLGYEQYF. The CDR3 DNA is TGTGCCAGCAGTACCCCTGGAGGGTTAGGGTACGAGCAGTACTTC.

CDR3 amino acids: CAWSAQGAGQPQHF. CDR3 DNA sequence: TGTGCCTGGAGTGCACAGGGGGCAGGGCAGCCCCAGCATTTT. The genes are TRBV30 and TRBJ1-5; 9 nucleotides agree with TRBD1. Germline values: CDR1 GTSNPN, CDR2 SVGIG (reference sequence). Losses at the gene ends were 1 base for V and 7 bases for J; bases not matched to a gene: 5. The CDR3 runs 14 residues.

The chain joins TRBV30 to TRBJ2-5, with D maybe TRBD1 (5 bases). This CDR3 spans 14 amino acids. Trimming removed 1 base from V and 6 bases from J, with 15 bases in between. Germline V gives CDR1 GTSNPN, CDR2 SVGIG (reference sequence). CDR3 sequence: CAWSGGSGTKTQYF. In DNA, the CDR3 is TGTGCCTGGAGTGGGGGCTCCGGAACAAAGACCCAGTACTTC.

Only one count was recorded for this clone. CDR3 region: CASSLNSARQPLHF. For the CDR3, the DNA is TGTGCCAGCAGCTTGAATTCGGCACGACAACCCCTCCACTTT. The chain employs TRBV5-6 and TRBJ1-6; D is ambiguous. The CDR3 runs to 14 residues. Germline lookup yields CDR1 SGHDT and CDR2 YYEEEE. V was cut by 1 base and J by 12 bases, with 14 bases left in between.

The chain has TRBV6-1 and TRBJ2-7, with a weak D call TRBD1 (5 bases). Germline loops: CDR1 MNHNS, CDR2 SASEGT. The V end was cut by 8 bases, the J end by 2 bases, with 10 bases between. The CDR3 covers 12 residues. The CDR3 here is CASGDRAYEQYV. In DNA, the CDR3 is TGTGCCAGCGGCGACAGAGCCTACGAGCAGTACGTC.

The rearrangement links TRBV7-9 to TRBJ2-7, with D unresolved. V was pared by 3 bases and J by 3 bases, with 6 bases between. The CDR3 is made up of 12 amino acids. From germline, CDR1 is SEHNR and CDR2 FQNEAQ (reference sequence). The CDR3 region has the DNA TGTGCCAGCAGCTTCACTAACTACGAGCAGTACTTC. Amino acids: CASSFTNYEQYF.

V gene TRBV30 combines with J gene TRBJ2-1; a possible D gene is TRBD2 (6 bases). V lost 4 bases and J 3 bases, leaving 16 bases between the germline ends. This CDR3 has 15 amino acids. Germline CDR1 GTSNPN, CDR2 SVGIG (reference sequence). CDR3 region: CAWIGYERVYNEQFF. In DNA form, the CDR3 reads TGTGCCTGGATAGGGTACGAGCGGGTCTACAATGAGCAGTTCTTC.

This clone came up a few times. The chain has TRBV11-3 and TRBJ2-1; 7 positions agree with TRBD2. The CDR3 is made up of 12 amino acids. Per the germline V gene, CDR1 is SGHNT and CDR2 is YENEEA. J gave up 6 bases and V 8 bases, and 4 bases lay outside the gene matches. CDR3 residues: CASAGEGNEQFF. Here the CDR3 DNA reads TGTGCCAGCGCGGGAGAGGGCAATGAGCAGTTCTTC.

In this sample, this clone turned up a few times. This chain joins TRBV2 and TRBJ2-7; D not certain. The germline V gene has CDR1 SNHLY and CDR2 FYNNEI. The CDR3 spans 12 residues. Trimming took off 5 bases at V and 0 bases at J, with 5 bases between the two ends. The CDR3 bases are TGTGCCAGCAGTCTCCTCTCCTACGAGCAGTACTTC. It codes for CASSLLSYEQYF.

The gene calls are TRBV29-1 and TRBJ1-1; no clear D gene. The CDR3 covers 12 residues. The V gene's germline CDR1 is SQVTM and CDR2 ANQGSEA. The ends were cut back, 2 bases at V and 0 bases at J, with 4 bases in the middle. CDR3 region: CSVEQLNTEAFF. The CDR3 coding sequence is TGCAGCGTTGAACAGTTGAACACTGAAGCTTTCTTT.

This sequence joins TRBV6-5 and TRBJ1-5, with unresolved D. The V gene lost 6 bases and the J gene lost 5 bases, with 11 bases spanning the gap. CDR1 and CDR2 (germline): MNHEY, SVGAGI. The CDR3 is made up of 13 amino acids. The CDR3 protein is CASRLTSHQPQHF. The CDR3 region has the DNA TGTGCCAGCAGATTGACAAGCCATCAGCCCCAGCATTTT.

V usage is TRBV18 and J usage is TRBJ1-5; 7 bases map to TRBD1. CDR3 length: 14 residues. In germline, CDR1 is KGHSH, CDR2 LQKENI. Germline trimming cut 6 bases from V and 6 bases from J; bases unmatched to any gene: 8. Here the CDR3 reads CASSHGQDGQPQHF. The CDR3 nucleotides are TGTGCCAGCTCCCACGGACAGGACGGTCAGCCCCAGCATTTT.